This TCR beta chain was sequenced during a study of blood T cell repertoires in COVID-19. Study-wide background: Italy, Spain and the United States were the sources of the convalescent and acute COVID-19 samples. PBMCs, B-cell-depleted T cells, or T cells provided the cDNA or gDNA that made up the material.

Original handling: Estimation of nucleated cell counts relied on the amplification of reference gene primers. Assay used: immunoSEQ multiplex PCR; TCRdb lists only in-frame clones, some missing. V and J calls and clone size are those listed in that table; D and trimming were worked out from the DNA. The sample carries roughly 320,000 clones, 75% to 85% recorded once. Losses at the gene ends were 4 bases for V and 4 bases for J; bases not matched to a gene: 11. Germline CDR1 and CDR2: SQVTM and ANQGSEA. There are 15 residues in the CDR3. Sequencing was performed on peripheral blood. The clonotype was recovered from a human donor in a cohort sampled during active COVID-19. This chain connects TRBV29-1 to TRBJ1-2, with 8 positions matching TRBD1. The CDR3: CSVADRGQYSYGYTF. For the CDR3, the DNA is TGCAGCGTTGCCGACAGGGGTCAGTATTCCTATGGCTACACCTTC.